These T cell receptor beta chains were read from a single sample in a study of blood T cell repertoires in COVID-19. Profiling relied on immunoSEQ multiplex PCR, and the TCRdb table lists in-frame clones only, not all of them. The sample has more than 100,000 clones, around 89% seen once. Sequencing input: peripheral blood. These receptors were obtained from a woman aged 55-75 years with acute or convalescent COVID-19. The CDR3 runs from the conserved cysteine through the conserved F or W. A D gene is named only where the DNA matches it firmly.

TRBD2 | TRBJ2-7 | TRBV4-1 | CASSQLPETSVSYEQYF
TRBD2 | TRBJ2-1 | TRBV7-3 | CASSLLPSGSGSYNEQFF
TRBD2 | TRBJ2-4 | TRBV9 | CASSVGGAGGKNIQYF
TRBD2 | TRBJ2-1 | TRBV4-1 | CASSQPGLAGVRQFF
- | TRBJ2-1 | TRBV7-8 | CASRYTPSSYNEQFF
TRBD2 | TRBJ2-1 | TRBV7-9 | CASSGTSGRGTYNEQFF
- | TRBJ1-2 | TRBV2 | CASSEALRGIAPDRRYGYTF
TRBD1 | TRBJ1-5 | TRBV19 | CASSGDRNQPQHF
TRBD2 | TRBJ2-2 | TRBV5-1 | CASTRGPAGDNTGELFF
TRBD2 | TRBJ2-4 | TRBV27 | CASSLSPAGGDGDIQYF
- | TRBJ1-3 | TRBV5-6 | CASSLEQGSAGNTIYF
TRBD2 | TRBJ2-1 | TRBV7-8 | CASSSLAGVTYNEQFF
- | TRBJ2-3 | TRBV11-3 | CASSLASVSTDTQYF
TRBD2 | TRBJ2-3 | TRBV6-1 | CASSEYGRAPDTQYF
- | TRBJ2-1 | TRBV3-1/TRBV3-2 | CASSLGTQTGVLRPEQFF
- | TRBJ2-1 | TRBV4-1 | CASSQAGQLQNNEQFF
TRBD2 | TRBJ2-2 | TRBV5-1 | CASREAGVSGGELFF
- | TRBJ1-4 | TRBV15 | CATSSRANEKLFF
TRBD1 | TRBJ2-1 | TRBV7-8 | CASSWGQGIYNEQFF
- | TRBJ2-1 | TRBV28 | CASSFVQGEQFF
- | TRBJ1-1 | TRBV10-2 | CASSYLQENTEAFF
TRBD1 | TRBJ1-3 | TRBV10-3 | CAISQGQASSGNTIYF
TRBD2 | TRBJ2-1 | TRBV6-5 | CASRPLAGGLWQFF
TRBD1 | TRBJ1-1 | TRBV6-6 | CATARGDTEAFF
TRBD1 | TRBJ1-2 | TRBV18 | CASSPPWDRGRDGYTF
TRBD1 | TRBJ1-5 | TRBV10-2 | CASSWTGAQDQPQHF
TRBD2 | TRBJ2-2 | TRBV12-5 | CASGLGTSANTGELFF
- | TRBJ2-3 | TRBV7-3 | CASSSTDTQYF
- | TRBJ2-5 | TRBV3-1/TRBV3-2 | CASSQRPAAQETQYF